Detailed here is one TCR beta chain. The sample is drawn from a study of T cells after yellow fever vaccination. Using its own MiXCR run on the 5' RACE reads, TCRdb lists one record per CDR3 protein. The sample lists over 300,000 distinct CDR3 sequences; roughly 4.3% were seen once. V lost 6 bases to trimming and J lost 5 bases, with 16 bases between them. The germline V gene encodes CDR1 SGHTA and CDR2 FQGNSA. This CDR3 region has 14 residues. The source material was PBMCs, sampled 5 days after the yellow fever booster vaccination. This clonotype originated in a man younger than 35 who received the YFV17D yellow fever vaccine. The chain joins TRBV7-2 to TRBJ2-5, with D possibly being TRBD1 (6 bases). CDR3 residues: CASREPSRGETQYF. The CDR3 bases are TGTGCCAGCAGAGAACCCAGTAGGGGGGAGACCCAGTACTTC.